This TCR beta chain was observed in a study of shared clonotypes between healthy human individuals. Turning to the study itself: Researchers drew samples from two women and a few men aged 18 to 49.

This CDR3 contains 16 residues. Germline CDR1 WNHNN, CDR2 SYGVQD (reference sequence). Trimming cost V 5 bases and J 7 bases; bases outside gene matches: 12. Study-level points and caveats: The study found lower generation probabilities in non-shared clonotypes than in those shared by all four donors. Approximately 4.9% of naive CD4 clonotypes were shared across four donors.

A note on this clone: Its matching antigen is unknown.

Deep was the level at which the assay was run. Only in-frame clones appear in the TCRdb table, and some are missing; sequencing was by immunoSEQ multiplex PCR. The sample includes fewer than 130,000 clones, 67% of them seen just once. The clonotype originates from a woman aged 25-40 years in good health. The chain links TRBV10-1 to TRBJ2-7; 12 bases match TRBD2. The sequencing sample was made of memory CD8+ T cells sorted from blood. The sample's subset: CD45RO+ cells pooled with CCR7-negative TemRA cells. The CDR3 DNA reads as TGCGCCAGCAGTACGAGCCTAGCGGGAGGGCCAGAAGAGCAGTACTTC. It codes for CASSTSLAGGPEEQYF.